This TCR beta chain appears in the sequencing data of a study of PD-1 blockade in classical Hodgkin lymphoma. The time point: newly diagnosed, previously untreated cHL patient sample. Out of thawed PBMCs, magnetic negative selection purified CD4+ T cells. Some clones are missing from TCRdb's copy, which holds only in-frame ones; the method was immunoSEQ multiplex PCR. The sample shows about 22,000 clones, roughly 89% of them seen only once. Of note for this clone: The antigen is unknown.

There are 15 residues in the CDR3. V dropped 4 bases and J dropped 2 bases, with 15 bases sitting between them. Germline CDR1 is SGHNT and CDR2 is YENEEA. Study-level points and caveats: The causes of the repertoire differences, possibly disease activity or prior therapy, remain undefined. Relapsed/refractory patients reportedly had the lowest baseline TCR diversity, below newly diagnosed patients, who were below healthy donors.

Sequences were obtained from CD4+ T cells from blood. V and J are TRBV11-3 and TRBJ2-7; weak D call: TRBD2 (5 bases). The TCR comes from a human donor with classical Hodgkin lymphoma. The CDR3 coding sequence is TGTGCCAGCAGCTCCTTCAGCACTAGGACCTACGAGCAGTACTTC. It translates to CASSSFSTRTYEQYF.